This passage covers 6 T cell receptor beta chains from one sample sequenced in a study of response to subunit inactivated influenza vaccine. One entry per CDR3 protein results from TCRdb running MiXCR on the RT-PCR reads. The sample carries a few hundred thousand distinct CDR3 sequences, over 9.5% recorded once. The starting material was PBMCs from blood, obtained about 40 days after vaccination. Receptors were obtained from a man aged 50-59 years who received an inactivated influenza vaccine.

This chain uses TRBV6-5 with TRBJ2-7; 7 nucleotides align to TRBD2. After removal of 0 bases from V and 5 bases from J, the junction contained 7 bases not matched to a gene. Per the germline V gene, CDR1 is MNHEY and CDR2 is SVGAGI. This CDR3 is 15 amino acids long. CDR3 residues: CASSYSGLAEDEQYF. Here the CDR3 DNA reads TGTGCCAGCAGTTACTCGGGCCTAGCGGAGGACGAGCAGTACTTC.

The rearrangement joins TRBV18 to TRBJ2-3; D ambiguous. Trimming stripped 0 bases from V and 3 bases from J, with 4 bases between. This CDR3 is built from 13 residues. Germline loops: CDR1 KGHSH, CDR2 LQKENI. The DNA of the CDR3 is TGTGCCAGCTCACCACCCCCTACAGATACGCAGTATTTT. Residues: CASSPPPTDTQYF.

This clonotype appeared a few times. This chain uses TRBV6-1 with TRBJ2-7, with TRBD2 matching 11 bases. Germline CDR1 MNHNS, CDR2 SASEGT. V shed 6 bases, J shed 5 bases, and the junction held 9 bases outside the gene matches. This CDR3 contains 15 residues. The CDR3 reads CASSLRLAGNDEQYF. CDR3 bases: TGTGCCAGCAGCCTTAGACTAGCGGGGAACGACGAGCAGTACTTC.

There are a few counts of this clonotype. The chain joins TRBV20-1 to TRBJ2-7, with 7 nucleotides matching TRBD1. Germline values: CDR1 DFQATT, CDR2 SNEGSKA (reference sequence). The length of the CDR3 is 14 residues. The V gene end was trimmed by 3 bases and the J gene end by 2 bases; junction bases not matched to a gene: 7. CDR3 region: CSARRPGTAYEQYF. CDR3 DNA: TGCAGTGCTAGGAGACCCGGGACAGCCTACGAGCAGTACTTC.

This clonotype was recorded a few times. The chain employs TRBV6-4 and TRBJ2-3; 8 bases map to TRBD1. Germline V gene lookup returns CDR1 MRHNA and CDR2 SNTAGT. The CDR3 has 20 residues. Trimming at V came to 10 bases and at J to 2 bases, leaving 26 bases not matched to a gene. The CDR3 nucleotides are TGTGCCAAAGGGCAGGGGGCATACCCACCTGCCCTAGGGAACACAGATACGCAGTATTTT. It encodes CAKGQGAYPPALGNTDTQYF.

The DNA for the CDR3 is TGTGCCAGCGCGACTACCTTGACCTACGAGCAGTACTTC. It encodes CASATTLTYEQYF. J is TRBJ2-7 and V is TRBV6-2 or TRBV6-3; D may be TRBD2 (5 bases). V lost 8 bases to trimming and J lost 2 bases, with 13 bases between them. Germline V gene lookup returns CDR1 MNHEY and CDR2 SVGEGT. The CDR3 has 13 residues.